The clone carrying this TCR beta chain was picked up a small number of times. In the original analysis: Reference gene primer amplification yielded estimated nucleated cell counts. The protocol was immunoSEQ multiplex PCR, while the TCRdb copy is restricted to in-frame clones and leaves out a portion. V and J calls plus clone size are reproduced from that table; the DNA served to infer D and trimming. Of roughly 60,000 clones listed, over 85% were seen once; the top ten hold about 5.4%. The data belong to a study of blood T cell repertoires in COVID-19. Germline V gives CDR1 SGHAT, CDR2 FQNNGV. The CDR3 covers 14 residues. V was clipped by 2 bases and J by 0 bases, with 7 bases between them.

This sequence originates from a human donor in a cohort sampled during active COVID-19. Material: peripheral blood. This sequence joins TRBV11-2 and TRBJ1-2; D is ambiguous. The CDR3 DNA follows: TGTGCCAGCAGCTTAAACACCGCTAACTATGGCTACACCTTC. Translated: CASSLNTANYGYTF.